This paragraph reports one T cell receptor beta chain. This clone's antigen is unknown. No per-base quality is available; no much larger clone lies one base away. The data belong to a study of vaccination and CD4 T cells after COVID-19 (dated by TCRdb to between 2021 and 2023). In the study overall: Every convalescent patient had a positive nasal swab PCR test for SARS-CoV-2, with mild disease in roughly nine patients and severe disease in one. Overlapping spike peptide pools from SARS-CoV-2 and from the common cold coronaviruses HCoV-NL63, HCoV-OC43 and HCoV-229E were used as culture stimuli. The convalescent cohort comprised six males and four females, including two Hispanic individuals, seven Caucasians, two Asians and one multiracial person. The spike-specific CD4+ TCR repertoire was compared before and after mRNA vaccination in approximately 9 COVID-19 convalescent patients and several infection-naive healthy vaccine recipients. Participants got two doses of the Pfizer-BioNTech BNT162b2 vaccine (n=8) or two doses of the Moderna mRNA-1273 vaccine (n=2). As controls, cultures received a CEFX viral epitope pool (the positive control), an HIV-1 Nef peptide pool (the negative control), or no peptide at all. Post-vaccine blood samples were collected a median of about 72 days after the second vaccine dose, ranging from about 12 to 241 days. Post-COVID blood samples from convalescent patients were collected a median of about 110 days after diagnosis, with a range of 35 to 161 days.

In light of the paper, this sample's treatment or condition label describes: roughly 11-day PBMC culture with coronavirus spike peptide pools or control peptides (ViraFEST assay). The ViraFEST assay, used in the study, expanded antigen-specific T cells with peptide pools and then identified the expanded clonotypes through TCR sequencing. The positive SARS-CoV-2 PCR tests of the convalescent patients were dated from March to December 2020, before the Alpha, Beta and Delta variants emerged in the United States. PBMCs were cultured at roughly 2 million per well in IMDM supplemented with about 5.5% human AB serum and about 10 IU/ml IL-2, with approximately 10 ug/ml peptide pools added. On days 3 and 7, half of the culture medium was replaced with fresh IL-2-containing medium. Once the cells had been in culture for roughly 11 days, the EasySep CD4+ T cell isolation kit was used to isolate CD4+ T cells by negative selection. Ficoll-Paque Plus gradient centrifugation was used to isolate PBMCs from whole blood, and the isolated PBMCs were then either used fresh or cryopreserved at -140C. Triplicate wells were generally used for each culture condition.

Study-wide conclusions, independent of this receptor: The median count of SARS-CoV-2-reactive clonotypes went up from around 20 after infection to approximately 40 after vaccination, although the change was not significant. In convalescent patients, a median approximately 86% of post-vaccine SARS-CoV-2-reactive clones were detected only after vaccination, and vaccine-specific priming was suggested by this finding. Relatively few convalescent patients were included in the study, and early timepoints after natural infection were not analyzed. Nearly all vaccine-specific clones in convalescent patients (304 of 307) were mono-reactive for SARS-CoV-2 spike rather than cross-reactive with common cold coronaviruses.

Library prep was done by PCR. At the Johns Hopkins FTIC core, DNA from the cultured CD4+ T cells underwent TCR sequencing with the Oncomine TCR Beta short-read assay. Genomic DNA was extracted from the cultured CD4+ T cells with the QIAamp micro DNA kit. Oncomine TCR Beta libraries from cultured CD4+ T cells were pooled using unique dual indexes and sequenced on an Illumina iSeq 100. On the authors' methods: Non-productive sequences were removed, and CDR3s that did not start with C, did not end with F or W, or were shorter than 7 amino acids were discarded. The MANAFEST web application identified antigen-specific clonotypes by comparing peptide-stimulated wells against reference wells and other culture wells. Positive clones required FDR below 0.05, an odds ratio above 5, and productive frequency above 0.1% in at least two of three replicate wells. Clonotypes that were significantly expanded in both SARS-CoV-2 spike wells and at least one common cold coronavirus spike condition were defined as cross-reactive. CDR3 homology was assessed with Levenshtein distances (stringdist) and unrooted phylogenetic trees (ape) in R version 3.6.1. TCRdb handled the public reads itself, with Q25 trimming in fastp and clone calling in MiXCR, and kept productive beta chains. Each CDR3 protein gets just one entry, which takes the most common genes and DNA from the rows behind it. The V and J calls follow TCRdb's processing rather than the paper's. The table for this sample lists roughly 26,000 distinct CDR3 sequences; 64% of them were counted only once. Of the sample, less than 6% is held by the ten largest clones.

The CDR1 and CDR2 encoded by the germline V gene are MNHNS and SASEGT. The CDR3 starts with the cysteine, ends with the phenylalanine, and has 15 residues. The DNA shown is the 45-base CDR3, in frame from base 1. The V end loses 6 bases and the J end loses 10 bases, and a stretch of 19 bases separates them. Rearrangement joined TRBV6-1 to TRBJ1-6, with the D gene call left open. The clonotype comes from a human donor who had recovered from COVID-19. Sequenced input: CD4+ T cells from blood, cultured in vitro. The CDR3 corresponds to CASSSRGGSGSPLHF. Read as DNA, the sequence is TGTGCCAGCAGCTCGCGGGGAGGGTCGGGATCACCCCTCCACTTT.